This TCR beta chain appears in the sequencing data of a study of control samples from healthy donors and cancer patients. The repertoire was sequenced with immunoSEQ multiplex PCR; TCRdb's copy has only in-frame clones and lacks some. The sample shows 120,000 to 150,000 clones, about 90% of them seen only once. Germline CDR1 is SGHAT and CDR2 is FQNNGV. The ends lost 4 bases at V and 1 base at J; junction bases unmatched: 2. This CDR3 region has 14 residues. The chain is built from TRBV11-2 and TRBJ2-3, with 7 positions matching TRBD1. The TCR sequence derives from a man aged 30 to 39 in good health. Sequences were obtained from blood. The CDR3 sequence: CASSSGQGTDTQYF. The CDR3 nucleotides read TGTGCCAGCAGCTCAGGACAGGGCACAGATACGCAGTATTTT.